This T cell receptor beta chain stems from a study of control samples from healthy donors and cancer patients. Sequencing used immunoSEQ multiplex PCR; TCRdb keeps in-frame clones, though not all of them. The sample has around 80,000 clones; roughly 86% are singletons. The V gene's germline CDR1 is MNHEY and CDR2 SVGEGT. Trimming cost V 4 bases and J 2 bases, with 7 bases left between them. The CDR3 totals 13 residues. The sequence was obtained from a man aged 50 to 59 in good health. The rearrangement joins TRBV6-2 or TRBV6-3 to TRBJ2-3, with D uncertain. Source material: blood. CDR3 sequence: CASSSPPTDTQYF. CDR3 coding DNA: TGTGCCAGCAGTTCACCCCCCACAGATACGCAGTATTTT.